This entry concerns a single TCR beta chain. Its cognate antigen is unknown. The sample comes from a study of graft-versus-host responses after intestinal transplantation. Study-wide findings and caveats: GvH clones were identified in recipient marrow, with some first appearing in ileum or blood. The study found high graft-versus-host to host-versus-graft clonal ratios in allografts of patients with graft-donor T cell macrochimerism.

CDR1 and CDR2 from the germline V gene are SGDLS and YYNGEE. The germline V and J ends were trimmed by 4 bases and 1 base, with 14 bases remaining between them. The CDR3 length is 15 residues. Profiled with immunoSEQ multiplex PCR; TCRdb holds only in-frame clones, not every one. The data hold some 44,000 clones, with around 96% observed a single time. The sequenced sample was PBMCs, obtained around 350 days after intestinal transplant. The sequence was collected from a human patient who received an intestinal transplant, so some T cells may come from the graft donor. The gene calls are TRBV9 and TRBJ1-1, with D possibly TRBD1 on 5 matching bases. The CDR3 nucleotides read TGTGCCAGCAGCCCCTCGGGGACGGCGAACACTGAAGCTTTCTTT. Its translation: CASSPSGTANTEAFF.